Listed below are T cell receptor beta chains from one sample, sequenced in a study of blood T cell repertoires in COVID-19. Profiled with immunoSEQ multiplex PCR; TCRdb holds only in-frame clones, not every one. The sample yields just over 150,000 clones, approximately 86% seen once. Sequenced material: peripheral blood. The receptor set was obtained from a woman aged 40 to 50 with COVID-19, enrolled during active disease. Each CDR3 is given with its conserved first and last residue. The order of the fields is D gene, clone size, V gene, J gene, CDR3 DNA, CDR3 protein. The D gene is left open where the match is weak. Not every row has a clone size; where given, it reads once, few, many or a size class.

D gene: TRBD2; clone size: NA; V gene: TRBV3-1/TRBV3-2; J gene: TRBJ2-5; CDR3 DNA: TGTGCCAGCACCAAAGACGGGAGATTCCCGGGGGGCCAGTACTTC; CDR3 protein: CASTKDGRFPGGQYF
D gene: TRBD1; clone size: NA; V gene: TRBV18; J gene: TRBJ1-1; CDR3 DNA: TGTGCCAGCTCACCTCGGGACAGGGTAGAAGCTTTCTTT; CDR3 protein: CASSPRDRVEAFF
D gene: NA; clone size: NA; V gene: TRBV30; J gene: TRBJ1-2; CDR3 DNA: TGTGCCTGGAGTACCCGGGCCCTGGGAGAGAACTATGGCTACACCTTC; CDR3 protein: CAWSTRALGENYGYTF
D gene: TRBD1; clone size: NA; V gene: TRBV7-3; J gene: TRBJ2-1; CDR3 DNA: TGTGCCAGCAGCTTACAACCGGGACAGGAGCAGTTCTTC; CDR3 protein: CASSLQPGQEQFF
D gene: TRBD2; clone size: NA; V gene: TRBV14; J gene: TRBJ2-5; CDR3 DNA: TGTGCCAGCAGCCAAGCTAGCGGGAGGATGACCCAGTACTTC; CDR3 protein: CASSQASGRMTQYF
D gene: NA; clone size: NA; V gene: TRBV2; J gene: TRBJ1-1; CDR3 DNA: TGTGCCAGCAGCCACTACATCAACACTGAAGCTTTCTTT; CDR3 protein: CASSHYINTEAFF
D gene: NA; clone size: NA; V gene: TRBV4-1; J gene: TRBJ2-6; CDR3 DNA: TGCGCCAGCAGCCAAGATCCTACCTACGGACAGCAATTGTTC; CDR3 protein: CASSQDPTYGQQLF
D gene: NA; clone size: NA; V gene: TRBV25-1; J gene: TRBJ2-6; CDR3 DNA: TGTGCCAGCACAGGGGTTTTTGGGGCCAACGTCCTGACTTTC; CDR3 protein: CASTGVFGANVLTF
D gene: TRBD2; clone size: NA; V gene: TRBV10-3; J gene: TRBJ2-3; CDR3 DNA: TGTGCCATCAGTGGGGCCCTACTAGCGGAACAAACAGATACGCAGTATTTT; CDR3 protein: CAISGALLAEQTDTQYF
D gene: NA; clone size: NA; V gene: TRBV30; J gene: TRBJ1-1; CDR3 DNA: TGTGCCTGTGATAGAAGGTGGGCAGCTTTCTTT; CDR3 protein: CACDRRWAAFF
D gene: NA; clone size: NA; V gene: TRBV29-1; J gene: TRBJ2-3; CDR3 DNA: TGCAGCGTCGATTTTAGGTTGGGCCCAGATACGCAGTATTTT; CDR3 protein: CSVDFRLGPDTQYF
D gene: NA; clone size: NA; V gene: TRBV5-6; J gene: TRBJ2-2; CDR3 DNA: TGTGCCAGCAGCCGCCCCGGGGTCGGGGAGCTGTTTTTT; CDR3 protein: CASSRPGVGELFF
D gene: NA; clone size: NA; V gene: TRBV28; J gene: TRBJ2-7; CDR3 DNA: TGTGCCAGCAGTTTGTCAGGGGTAGCCTACGAGCAGTACTTC; CDR3 protein: CASSLSGVAYEQYF
D gene: NA; clone size: NA; V gene: TRBV4-1; J gene: TRBJ1-4; CDR3 DNA: TGCGCCAGCAGCCAAGATTGGGGAGGGGGTGAAAAACTGTTTTTT; CDR3 protein: CASSQDWGGGEKLFF
D gene: NA; clone size: NA; V gene: TRBV19; J gene: TRBJ1-2; CDR3 DNA: TGTGCCAGTAGCCTTTCGTCAGCGGAAGGCTACACCTTC; CDR3 protein: CASSLSSAEGYTF
D gene: NA; clone size: NA; V gene: TRBV2; J gene: TRBJ1-6; CDR3 DNA: TGTGCCAGCAGGGACCAGGGTCAGAATAATTCACCCCTCCACTTT; CDR3 protein: CASRDQGQNNSPLHF
D gene: NA; clone size: NA; V gene: TRBV11-2; J gene: TRBJ2-3; CDR3 DNA: TGTGCCAGTCGAATGACAGTTACAGATACGCAGTATTTT; CDR3 protein: CASRMTVTDTQYF
D gene: NA; clone size: few; V gene: TRBV28; J gene: TRBJ1-1; CDR3 DNA: TGTGCCTCCGGGGGGGTAGGGAACACTGAAGCTTTCTTT; CDR3 protein: CASGGVGNTEAFF
D gene: TRBD1; clone size: few; V gene: TRBV3-1/TRBV3-2; J gene: TRBJ1-6; CDR3 DNA: TGTGCCAGCAGCCACCCGGGACAGAATTCACCCCTCCACTTT; CDR3 protein: CASSHPGQNSPLHF
D gene: TRBD1; clone size: NA; V gene: TRBV10-3; J gene: TRBJ1-4; CDR3 DNA: TGTGCCACCCAGAGGACAGGGGTTGATAATGAAAAACTGTTTTTT; CDR3 protein: CATQRTGVDNEKLFF
D gene: NA; clone size: NA; V gene: TRBV18; J gene: TRBJ2-5; CDR3 DNA: TGTGCCAGCTCACCAGTGGTCGGGGAGACCCAGTACTTC; CDR3 protein: CASSPVVGETQYF
D gene: TRBD1; clone size: NA; V gene: TRBV4-2; J gene: TRBJ1-3; CDR3 DNA: TGTGCCAGCAGCCCAAGTGCCACAGGGGCCGGAAACACCATATATTTT; CDR3 protein: CASSPSATGAGNTIYF
D gene: NA; clone size: NA; V gene: TRBV28; J gene: TRBJ1-5; CDR3 DNA: TGTGCCAGCAGACCCGGGACATTGCTCAATCAGCCCCAGCATTTT; CDR3 protein: CASRPGTLLNQPQHF
D gene: TRBD1; clone size: NA; V gene: TRBV27; J gene: TRBJ1-1; CDR3 DNA: TGTGCCAGCAGTTCGGCCGGGACAGGGAACACTGAAGCTTTCTTT; CDR3 protein: CASSSAGTGNTEAFF
D gene: NA; clone size: NA; V gene: TRBV25-1; J gene: TRBJ1-5; CDR3 DNA: TGTGCCAGTGGTACTAAAAATCAGCCCCAGCATTTT; CDR3 protein: CASGTKNQPQHF
D gene: NA; clone size: once; V gene: TRBV30; J gene: TRBJ1-1; CDR3 DNA: TGTGCCTGGAGTGTAAGCGAGTACACTGAAGCTTTCTTT; CDR3 protein: CAWSVSEYTEAFF
D gene: NA; clone size: NA; V gene: TRBV5-1; J gene: TRBJ1-1; CDR3 DNA: TGCGCCAGCAGCACAACCAAGAACACTGAAGCTTTCTTT; CDR3 protein: CASSTTKNTEAFF
D gene: NA; clone size: NA; V gene: TRBV9; J gene: TRBJ1-5; CDR3 DNA: TGTGCCAGCAGCCCCGGGGCCGTCCGGGGGAATCAGCCCCAGCATTTT; CDR3 protein: CASSPGAVRGNQPQHF
D gene: TRBD1; clone size: NA; V gene: TRBV27; J gene: TRBJ1-4; CDR3 DNA: TGTGCCAGCAGTTTACACAGGGGAAAACTGTTTTTT; CDR3 protein: CASSLHRGKLFF
D gene: NA; clone size: NA; V gene: TRBV9; J gene: TRBJ2-7; CDR3 DNA: TGTGCCAGCAGCCCCAGTGCCAGCGGCTACGAGCAGTACTTC; CDR3 protein: CASSPSASGYEQYF
D gene: TRBD2; clone size: once; V gene: TRBV4-1; J gene: TRBJ2-5; CDR3 DNA: TGCGCCAGCAGCCCGGGGGGACGGTGGACTAGCGGGCAAGAGACCCAGTACTTC; CDR3 protein: CASSPGGRWTSGQETQYF
D gene: NA; clone size: NA; V gene: TRBV4-2; J gene: TRBJ1-6; CDR3 DNA: TGTGCCAGCAGCCAAGCCGACCCTTGGAGCTCCTATAATTCACCCCTCCACTTT; CDR3 protein: CASSQADPWSSYNSPLHF
D gene: TRBD1; clone size: NA; V gene: TRBV3-1/TRBV3-2; J gene: TRBJ1-2; CDR3 DNA: TGTGCCAGCAGCCGACAGGGTTACGGCTACACCTTC; CDR3 protein: CASSRQGYGYTF
D gene: NA; clone size: once; V gene: TRBV28; J gene: TRBJ2-6; CDR3 DNA: TGTGCCAGCAGTTTAGTCCCAGCGAGCTCTGGGGCCAACGTCCTGACTTTC; CDR3 protein: CASSLVPASSGANVLTF
D gene: NA; clone size: NA; V gene: TRBV30; J gene: TRBJ1-1; CDR3 DNA: TGTGCCTGGAAACAGTCGAACACTGAAGCTTTCTTT; CDR3 protein: CAWKQSNTEAFF
D gene: NA; clone size: once; V gene: TRBV7-9; J gene: TRBJ1-2; CDR3 DNA: TGTGCCAGCGGGGCAAGCAACTATGGCTACACCTTC; CDR3 protein: CASGASNYGYTF
D gene: NA; clone size: NA; V gene: TRBV30; J gene: TRBJ2-6; CDR3 DNA: TGTGCCTGCCACAGGGAATCTGGGGCCAACGTCCTGACTTTC; CDR3 protein: CACHRESGANVLTF
D gene: NA; clone size: NA; V gene: TRBV20-1; J gene: TRBJ2-1; CDR3 DNA: TGCAGTGCTAGTCCCCGGAATGAGCAGTTCTTC; CDR3 protein: CSASPRNEQFF
D gene: TRBD2; clone size: NA; V gene: TRBV19; J gene: TRBJ2-1; CDR3 DNA: TGTGCCAGTAACTCCCTAGCGGGAGGTGGTAATGAGCAGTTCTTC; CDR3 protein: CASNSLAGGGNEQFF
D gene: TRBD1; clone size: NA; V gene: TRBV30; J gene: TRBJ2-1; CDR3 DNA: TGTGCCTGGAGTGTAACCGGGACAGAAGAGCAGTTCTTC; CDR3 protein: CAWSVTGTEEQFF
D gene: NA; clone size: NA; V gene: TRBV15; J gene: TRBJ1-1; CDR3 DNA: TGTGCCACCAGCAGAGATCGGGGTAACACTGAAGCTTTCTTT; CDR3 protein: CATSRDRGNTEAFF
D gene: NA; clone size: NA; V gene: TRBV7-9; J gene: TRBJ2-2; CDR3 DNA: TGTGCCAGCAGCTTAGCGCGCTCTTATCCGTGTTGGGAGCTGTTTTTT; CDR3 protein: CASSLARSYPCWELFF
D gene: NA; clone size: NA; V gene: TRBV10-2; J gene: TRBJ1-2; CDR3 DNA: TGCGCCAGCAGTGAGGCGGGGGGGAGAAACTATGGCTACACCTTC; CDR3 protein: CASSEAGGRNYGYTF
D gene: TRBD2; clone size: NA; V gene: TRBV19; J gene: TRBJ2-4; CDR3 DNA: TGTGCCAGTAGTAACGTAGCGGGAAAAAACATTCAGTACTTC; CDR3 protein: CASSNVAGKNIQYF
D gene: TRBD2; clone size: NA; V gene: TRBV7-3; J gene: TRBJ2-3; CDR3 DNA: TGTGCCAGCAGCCCTCTAGCGGGGGGGCAGGGTACGCAGTATTTT; CDR3 protein: CASSPLAGGQGTQYF